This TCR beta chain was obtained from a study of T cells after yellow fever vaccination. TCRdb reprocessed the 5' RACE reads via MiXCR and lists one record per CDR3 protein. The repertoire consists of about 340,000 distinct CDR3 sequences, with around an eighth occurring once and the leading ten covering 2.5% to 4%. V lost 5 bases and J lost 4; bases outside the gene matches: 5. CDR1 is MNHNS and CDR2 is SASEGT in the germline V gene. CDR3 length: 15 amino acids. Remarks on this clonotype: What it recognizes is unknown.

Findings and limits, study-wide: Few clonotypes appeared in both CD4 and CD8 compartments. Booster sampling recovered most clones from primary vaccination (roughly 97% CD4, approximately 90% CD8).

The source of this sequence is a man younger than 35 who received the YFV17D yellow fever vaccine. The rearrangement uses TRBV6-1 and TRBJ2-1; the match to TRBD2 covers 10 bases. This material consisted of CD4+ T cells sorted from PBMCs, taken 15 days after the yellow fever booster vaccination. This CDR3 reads CASSSASGGYNEQFF. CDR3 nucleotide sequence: TGTGCCAGCAGTAGCGCTAGCGGGGGATACAATGAGCAGTTCTTC.